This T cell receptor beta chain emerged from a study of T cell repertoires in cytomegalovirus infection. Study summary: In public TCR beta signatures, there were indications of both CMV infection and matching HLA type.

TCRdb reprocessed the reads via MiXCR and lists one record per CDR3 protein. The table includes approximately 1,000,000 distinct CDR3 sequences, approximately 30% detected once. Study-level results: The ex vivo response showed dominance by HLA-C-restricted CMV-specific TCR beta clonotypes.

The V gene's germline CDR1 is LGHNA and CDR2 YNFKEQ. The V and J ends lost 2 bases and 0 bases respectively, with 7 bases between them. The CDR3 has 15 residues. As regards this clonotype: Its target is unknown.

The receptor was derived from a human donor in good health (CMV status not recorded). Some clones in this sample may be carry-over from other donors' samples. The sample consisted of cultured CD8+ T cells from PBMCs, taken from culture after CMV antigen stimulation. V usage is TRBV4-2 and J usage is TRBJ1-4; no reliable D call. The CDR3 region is CASSQPGTTNEKLFF. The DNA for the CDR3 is TGTGCCAGCAGCCAACCGGGAACAACTAATGAAAAACTGTTTTTT.